The next 15 T cell receptor beta chains were all read from a single sample in a study of blood T cell repertoires in COVID-19. TCRdb keeps only in-frame clones here, not all; method: immunoSEQ multiplex PCR. The profile shows 350,000 or so clones, about 87% of them singletons. What was sequenced was peripheral blood. The source is a woman aged 25-40 years with COVID-19, enrolled during active disease.

The rearrangement links TRBV28 to TRBJ2-5; 8 bases are shared with TRBD2. Germline assignment: CDR1 MDHEN and CDR2 SYDVKM. The CDR3 contains 13 residues. V shed 7 bases, J shed 5 bases, and the junction held 6 bases outside the gene matches. CDR3 DNA sequence: TGTGCCAGCACGAGCGGGAGCTTGGAGACCCAGTACTTC. Translating gives CASTSGSLETQYF.

This chain joins TRBV14 and TRBJ2-7, with 9 positions matching TRBD2. CDR3 length: 16 residues. Germline CDR1 reads SGHDN; CDR2 reads FVKESK. Losses at the gene ends were 2 bases for V and 4 bases for J; bases not matched to a gene: 9. CDR3 sequence (DNA): TGTGCCAGCAGCCAATCGTTAGCGGGAGTGATGTACGAGCAGTACTTC. Its translation is CASSQSLAGVMYEQYF.

DNA of the CDR3: TGTGCCAGCAGCGTAATAGCGGGAGGATCCGAGCAGTACTTC. Translated: CASSVIAGGSEQYF. V gene TRBV7-9 combines with J gene TRBJ2-7; 10 nucleotides match TRBD2. Germline V gives CDR1 SEHNR, CDR2 FQNEAQ (reference sequence). This CDR3 spans 14 amino acids. Trimming cost V 5 bases and J 6 bases; bases outside gene matches: 7.

V is TRBV5-5 and J is TRBJ2-5, with 8 bases matching TRBD1. The length of the CDR3 is 16 residues. V lost 0 bases, J lost 5 bases, and 9 bases stayed unmatched. Germline CDR1 and CDR2: SGHKS and YYEKEE (reference sequence). The CDR3 reads CASSLAWTGLRETQYF. The CDR3 nucleotides read TGTGCCAGCAGCTTGGCCTGGACAGGGTTGAGGGAGACCCAGTACTTC.

On this clone: The sample contains more than one DNA sequence encoding this CDR3. The chain couples TRBV18 to TRBJ2-7; TRBD1 might be the D (6 bases). Germline CDR1 and CDR2: KGHSH and LQKENI. The germline V and J ends were trimmed by 6 bases and 7 bases, with 13 bases remaining between them. This CDR3 is 12 amino acids long. In DNA form, the CDR3 reads TGTGCCAGCTCTCCCCTGAGGGGGGAGCAGTACTTC. Translation: CASSPLRGEQYF.

The J gene is TRBJ2-7, the V gene TRBV30, with D possibly being TRBD2 (5 bases). Germline CDR1 and CDR2: GTSNPN and SVGIG (reference sequence). This CDR3 contains 13 residues. V was shortened by 3 bases and J by 3 bases, with 12 bases between the two germline ends. The CDR3 DNA sequence: TGTGCCTGGAGCGTGGGAGCCCTCTACGAGCAGTACTTC. As protein: CAWSVGALYEQYF.

V gene TRBV24-1 combines with J gene TRBJ2-1, with 15 bases lining up with TRBD2. Germline values: CDR1 KGHDR, CDR2 SFDVKD. The CDR3 totals 15 residues. V dropped 6 bases and J dropped 7; count of bases not matched to a gene: 3. The CDR3 coding sequence is TGTGCCACCAGTTCCGGGACTAGCGGGAGGAATGAGCAGTTCTTC. As protein: CATSSGTSGRNEQFF.

This sequence joins TRBV20-1 and TRBJ2-7; the D is unclear. Trimming left V 3 bases short and J 6 bases short, with 18 bases between. The CDR3 covers 14 residues. CDR1 DFQATT and CDR2 SNEGSKA come from the germline V gene (reference sequence). CDR3 coding DNA: TGCAGTGCTAGTCGCCGGGTTCCATCGGGCGAGCAGTACTTC. Translating gives CSASRRVPSGEQYF.

This chain uses TRBV29-1 with TRBJ1-5, with D tentatively TRBD1 (5 bases). The CDR3 is made up of 14 amino acids. Germline assignment: CDR1 SQVTM and CDR2 ANQGSEA. The V gene lost 6 bases and the J gene lost 3 bases, with 15 bases spanning the gap. The CDR3 region is CSVRLTGNNQPQHF. The DNA of the CDR3 is TGCAGCGTGAGACTCACAGGTAACAATCAGCCCCAGCATTTT.

The chain carries TRBV4-2 and TRBJ2-7, with D possibly TRBD1 on 6 matching bases. This CDR3 comprises 14 residues. V lost 4 bases, J lost 1 base, and 11 bases lay in between. The germline V gene encodes CDR1 LGHNA and CDR2 YNFKEQ. The CDR3, as DNA: TGTGCCAGCAGCCCTCGGGACACTTCCTACGAGCAGTACTTC. Amino acids: CASSPRDTSYEQYF.

This sequence joins TRBV5-1 and TRBJ2-1, with 10 bases lining up with TRBD2. The V gene end was trimmed by 4 bases and the J gene end by 1 base; junction bases not matched to a gene: 5. This CDR3 spans 16 amino acids. Germline loops: CDR1 SGHRS, CDR2 YFSETQ. CDR3 amino acids: CASSLRTSGSYNEQFF. CDR3 coding DNA: TGCGCCAGCAGCCTAAGGACTAGCGGTTCCTACAATGAGCAGTTCTTC.

V and J are TRBV24-1 and TRBJ2-7; D call uncertain. This CDR3 is 14 amino acids long. The ends were cut back, 4 bases at V and 6 bases at J, with 15 bases in the middle. Germline values: CDR1 KGHDR, CDR2 SFDVKD. CDR3 DNA sequence: TGTGCCACCAGTGAATACTCACCTCCCGGCGAGCAGTACTTC. Encoded protein: CATSEYSPPGEQYF.

This chain links TRBV13 with TRBJ1-1; 7 bases are shared with TRBD1. CDR3 length: 16 amino acids. CDR1 and CDR2 (germline): PRHDT, FYEKMQ (reference sequence). V was pared by 2 bases and J by 1 base, with 7 bases of the junction left unmatched. The CDR3 is CASSLFHRGANTEAFF. CDR3 bases: TGTGCCAGCAGCTTATTCCACAGGGGTGCGAACACTGAAGCTTTCTTT.

This clone was counted a single time. V and J are TRBV7-9 and TRBJ2-3, with 8 nucleotides matching TRBD2. The germline CDR1 and CDR2 sequences are SEHNR and FQNEAQ (reference sequence). V gave up 6 bases and J gave up 2 bases; unmatched junction bases: 7. CDR3 length equals 15 residues. The CDR3 coding sequence is TGTGCCAGCAGTTTTAGCGGGGCAGTCACAGATACGCAGTATTTT. Its protein product is CASSFSGAVTDTQYF.

The chain uses TRBV11-2 and TRBJ2-5; D possibly corresponds to TRBD2 (5 bases). V lost 1 base to trimming and J lost 5 bases, with 14 bases between them. The CDR3 contains 15 residues. CDR1 SGHAT and CDR2 FQNNGV come from the germline V gene. For the CDR3, the DNA is TGTGCCAGCAGCTTAGGCAGGATGGGAGTGGAGACCCAGTACTTC. Its protein is CASSLGRMGVETQYF. Looking up the rest from reference TRBV11-2 and TRBJ2-5 gives the full variable domain: EAGVAQSPRYKIIEKRQSVAFWCNPISGHATLYWYQQILGQGPKLLIQFQNNGVVDDSQLPKDRFSAERLKGVDSTLKIQPAKLEDSAVYLCASSLGRMGVETQYFGPGTRLLVL.